Listed below are T cell receptor beta chains from one sample, sequenced in a study of T cell responses to AZD1222 COVID-19 vaccine. Profiled with immunoSEQ multiplex PCR; TCRdb holds only in-frame clones, not every one. The sample carries 150,000 or so clones, roughly 88% recorded once. The source was peripheral blood, collected on day 0 of AZD1222 vaccination. These receptors were taken from an adult in good health. CDR3s include the opening cysteine and the closing phenylalanine or tryptophan. Each record gives: J gene, clone size, D gene, V gene, CDR3 DNA, CDR3 protein. D genes are given only for firm matches. Size is stated for part of the rows, as once, few or many counts, or as a class when the clone is expanded.

TRBJ2-7,-,-,TRBV7-6,TGTGCCAGCAGCCCAGCCCCCTCTAGCGCCTCTCGGGGTGAGCAGTACTTC,CASSPAPSSASRGEQYF
TRBJ1-4,-,-,TRBV5-1,TGCGCCAGCAGCTTGGAATTTGAAACGGCAACTAATGAAAAACTGTTTTTT,CASSLEFETATNEKLFF
TRBJ1-6,-,-,TRBV14,TGTGCCAGCAGCCAAGAACACAGAAATTCACCTCTCCACTTT,CASSQEHRNSPLHF
TRBJ1-5,-,-,TRBV24-1,TGTGCCACCAGTGACTCTGGGGGTGATCAGCCCCAGCATTTT,CATSDSGGDQPQHF
TRBJ2-7,once,TRBD2,TRBV5-1,TGCGCCAGCAGCTTGGGGGGGACTAGCGGATACGAGCAGTACTTC,CASSLGGTSGYEQYF
TRBJ2-7,-,-,TRBV7-9,TGTGCCAGCAGCTTAGACTACAATCCCTACGAGCAGTACTTC,CASSLDYNPYEQYF
TRBJ2-2,-,TRBD1,TRBV27,TGTGCCAGCAGTTCGAACCAGGGGGCTCGCGGCACCGGGGAGCTGTTTTTT,CASSSNQGARGTGELFF
TRBJ1-4,-,-,TRBV6-5,TGTGCCAGCAGTTCGGGGGGAGTTAATGAAAAACTGTTTTTT,CASSSGGVNEKLFF
TRBJ2-1,-,TRBD2,TRBV3-1/TRBV3-2,TGTGCCAGCAGCCCACTCGTCTCGGGGCTAGCGGTCTACAATGAGCAGTTCTTC,CASSPLVSGLAVYNEQFF
TRBJ2-6,-,-,TRBV18,TGTGCCAGCTCACCAATGGTAGCCGGGGCCAACGTCCTGACTTTC,CASSPMVAGANVLTF
TRBJ2-1,-,TRBD1,TRBV11-2,TGTGCCAGCAGTTTTGGGGGGACAGGTATTTACAATGAGCAGTTCTTC,CASSFGGTGIYNEQFF
TRBJ1-5,-,-,TRBV2,TGTGCCAGCAGTCGGATGGTCGGTAGCAATCAGCCCCAGCATTTT,CASSRMVGSNQPQHF
TRBJ2-1,-,TRBD1,TRBV2,TGTGCCAGCAGTACCGACGGGACAGGGCAGTTCTTC,CASSTDGTGQFF
TRBJ1-5,few,-,TRBV28,TGTGCCAGCAGTTTTGACCCTACAGGGATGAGCATGGATCAGCCCCAGCATTTT,CASSFDPTGMSMDQPQHF
TRBJ2-2,-,-,TRBV9,TGTGCCAGCAGCGGGGGGGAGCTGTTTTTT,CASSGGELFF
TRBJ2-5,-,TRBD2,TRBV2,TGTGCCAGCAGTGAGCTGAGCGGGGGAGACTTC,CASSELSGGDF
TRBJ2-6,few,-,TRBV3-1/TRBV3-2,TGTGCCAGCAGCCCGCCAGGGGCCAACGTCCTGACTTTC,CASSPPGANVLTF
TRBJ2-7,-,TRBD2,TRBV4-2,TGTGCCAGCAGCTCCCTAGCGGCCTCGGGGGTCGAGCAGTACTTC,CASSSLAASGVEQYF
TRBJ1-5,-,-,TRBV21-1,TGTGCCAGCAGCAAAGTCCAGCCCCAGCATTTT,CASSKVQPQHF
TRBJ2-2,-,-,TRBV2,TGTGCCAGCGCGTTGGCGAACACCGGGGAGCTGTTTTTT,CASALANTGELFF
TRBJ1-2,-,-,TRBV10-1,TGCGCCAGGGACACTCCTAACTATGGCTACACCTTC,CARDTPNYGYTF
TRBJ1-3,-,-,TRBV2,TGTGCCAGCAGTGTGTTGGCAGTCGGTACTGGAAACACCATATATTTT,CASSVLAVGTGNTIYF
TRBJ2-7,-,-,TRBV2,TGTGCCAGCAGTACCGAGACAGCCTACGAGCAGTACTTC,CASSTETAYEQYF
TRBJ1-6,once,-,TRBV19,TGTGCCAGCAGTTTTTTAGGGACCAATTCACCCCTCCACTTT,CASSFLGTNSPLHF
TRBJ1-6,-,-,TRBV4-2,TGTGCCAGCAGCCGGTCCAGGGTTGAGAATTCACCCCTCCACTTT,CASSRSRVENSPLHF
TRBJ1-1,-,-,TRBV30,TGTGCCTGGACAGGGAATTATGGCACTGAAGCTTTCTTT,CAWTGNYGTEAFF
TRBJ2-3,-,TRBD2,TRBV7-9,TGTGCCAGCAGCTCCGGGGTAGCGGGGGGCCCAGATACGCAGTATTTT,CASSSGVAGGPDTQYF
TRBJ2-7,-,-,TRBV7-9,TGTGCCAGCAGTTCCTCAGGGCTGTCCTCCTACGAGCAGTACTTC,CASSSSGLSSYEQYF
TRBJ2-2,-,TRBD1,TRBV3-1/TRBV3-2,TGTGCCAGCAGCCAGTGGGACAGGAACACCGGGGAGCTGTTTTTT,CASSQWDRNTGELFF
TRBJ1-2,-,-,TRBV27,TGTGCCAGCAGTTTAGCAGGGCGCCATGGCTACACCTTC,CASSLAGRHGYTF
TRBJ1-3,few,-,TRBV7-9,TGTGCCAGCAGTCTGGCTGGAAACACCATATATTTT,CASSLAGNTIYF
TRBJ1-2,-,-,TRBV6-1,TGTGCCAGCAGTGAAATCGGACAGATCAACTATGGCTACACCTTC,CASSEIGQINYGYTF
TRBJ1-2,-,-,TRBV5-1,TGCGCCAGCAGCTTGGCCCCAGACGAGAGCTATGGCTACACCTTC,CASSLAPDESYGYTF
TRBJ1-6,-,TRBD1,TRBV10-2,TGCGCCAGCAACACGTTCGGGACAGGAGATAATTCACCCCTCCACTTT,CASNTFGTGDNSPLHF
TRBJ2-3,-,TRBD1,TRBV11-3,TGTGCCAGCAGCTTAGGTCAGGGGGCGGATACGCAGTATTTT,CASSLGQGADTQYF
TRBJ2-7,-,-,TRBV11-2,TGTGCCAGCAGCTTAGCTCCGGTCTACGAGCAGTACTTC,CASSLAPVYEQYF
TRBJ1-1,-,TRBD1,TRBV6-5,TGTGCCAGCAGTTGGAGGGGGCGGGCGACTGAAGCTTTCTTT,CASSWRGRATEAFF
TRBJ2-3,-,TRBD2,TRBV29-1,TGCAGCGTTGAAAACCGGGGGGAACAGACAGATACGCAGTATTTT,CSVENRGEQTDTQYF
TRBJ2-3,-,-,TRBV9,TGTGCCAGCAGCGTAGTAGCGAACACAGATACGCAGTATTTT,CASSVVANTDTQYF
TRBJ1-4,-,-,TRBV3-1/TRBV3-2,TGTGCCAGCAGTCTAGGGGGACTGGGGTCTTTTTTT,CASSLGGLGSFF
TRBJ1-2,-,-,TRBV7-9,TGTGCCAGCAGCTTAGAGGGGGGGCCCTCTTATGGCTACACCTTC,CASSLEGGPSYGYTF
TRBJ1-5,once,-,TRBV6-5,TGTGCTTGGGCGCGGGATAGCAATCAGCCCCAGCATTTT,CAWARDSNQPQHF
TRBJ2-1,few,TRBD2,TRBV5-6,TGTGCCAGCAGCCCCAGCCGGGCGGGAGGTAACAATGAGCAGTTCTTC,CASSPSRAGGNNEQFF
TRBJ2-2,many,TRBD2,TRBV13,TGTGCCAGCAGCCGGGGACTAGCGGACCCGTCCCTCGGGGAGCTGTTTTTT,CASSRGLADPSLGELFF
TRBJ2-1,-,-,TRBV6-5,TGTGCCAGCAGTTACTCAACAGGGAACTACAATGAGCAGTTCTTC,CASSYSTGNYNEQFF
TRBJ1-2,once,-,TRBV11-2,TGTGCCAGCAGCGAAGTAGCTAACTATGGCTACACCTTC,CASSEVANYGYTF
TRBJ1-2,-,-,TRBV6-5,TGTGCCAGCAGTAGGACAGACCTCTATGGCTACACCTTC,CASSRTDLYGYTF